A selection of T cell receptor beta chains follows, all from one sample in a study of OX40 agonist ivuxolimab in advanced cancers. Repertoires were generated with immunoSEQ multiplex PCR, while TCRdb's copy carries only in-frame clones and drops some. The sample contains tens of thousands of clones, about 88% of which appear only once. The sequences come from CD4+ or CD8+ T cells sorted from blood, collected in a trial of the OX40 agonist ivuxolimab. The receptors here all came from an adult with an advanced solid tumor such as melanoma, head and neck, liver or kidney cancer. CDR3s include the opening cysteine and the closing phenylalanine or tryptophan.

TRBV2,14,CASSVGLPGNEQFF
TRBV6-5,14,CASSPTGGNTEAFF
TRBV7-6,14,CASSQLGVNTEAFF
TRBV4-2,13,CASSLDRNEKLFF
TRBV6-1,12,CASSLEGVYAFF
TRBV30,14,CAWSSLGVVETQYF
TRBV28,15,CASSPGGPSNQPQHF
TRBV18,13,CASSPPVHNEQFF
TRBV28,15,CASSPTSGSRNEQFF
TRBV29-1,14,CSVESRQGGTEAFF
TRBV6-6,15,CASSFSRDSNQPQHF
TRBV18,13,CASSPPARYEAFF
TRBV11-3,14,CASSLGQGAYEQYF
TRBV5-1,13,CASRLGAGETQYF
TRBV23-1,16,CASRRTGGSYNSPLHF
TRBV4-2,18,CASSPVDGTGGRDTEAFF
TRBV27,17,CASMKPGTIANTGELFF
TRBV28,16,CASSLSGPGGHSPLHF
TRBV29-1,15,CSVVDSLGATDTQYF
TRBV10-2,15,CASSEAGDRKGEQYF
TRBV11-2,14,CASSVSQGPGELFF
TRBV9,15,CASSVGQSTTGEQYF
TRBV6-5,15,CASSTTGFGRYEQYF
TRBV4-1,14,CASSQVSGSGELFF
TRBV6-1,15,CASSELGGNNSPLHF
TRBV14,16,CASSQDRLVSYNEQFF
TRBV19,13,CASSIGGNQPQHF
TRBV29-1,13,CSVQGNLNTEAFF
TRBV6-6,14,CASRTRGIINGYTF
TRBV5-8,16,CASSLGTSGSSDEQFF
TRBV10-3,14,CAISPDSFNEKLFF
TRBV7-2,14,CASSTDRSSYEQYF
TRBV4-2,16,CASSQVGGQGYSPLHF
TRBV6-5,13,CASSQAGIYEQYF
TRBV19,18,CASSGRQGSVSVNTEAFF
TRBV5-1,15,CASSPGTALNTEAFF
TRBV27,15,CASSLTSGRSETQYF
TRBV10-3,16,CAISESRESIGEKLFF
TRBV6-1,11,CASSLGETQYF
TRBV11-2,16,CASRSPITGMNQPQHF
TRBV5-1,17,CASSLGLAPSSYNEQFF
TRBV18,14,CASSPLTGDPVQYF
TRBV7-2,15,CASSLVGKGDQPQHF
TRBV27,16,CASSSDPGQGVEKLFF
TRBV27,14,CASSLSLGAPGYTF
TRBV14,11,CASSQDYGQYF
TRBV6-6,15,CASSYSGGANEKLFF
TRBV28,17,CASSLYRGGTVSYEQYF
TRBV4-3,16,CASSQDSGPGGLELFF